This entry lists 26 T cell receptor beta chains sequenced from one sample in a study of identical twins. TCRdb redid the calling of the 5' RACE reads with MiXCR, one entry per CDR3 protein. Of approximately 280,000 distinct CDR3 sequences in the sample, about 8.1% were seen once. This same sample was also taken into another study, of yellow fever vaccine responses in identical twins.

Sequenced input: memory (CD45RO+) T cells sorted from blood. Receptors were obtained from a woman aged 18-29 years in good health.

In this sample, this clonotype turned up many times. The chain is built from TRBV20-1 and TRBJ2-1; 8 bases are a match to TRBD2. There are 16 residues in the CDR3. Looked up from germline, CDR1 is DFQATT and CDR2 is SNEGSKA (reference sequence). V lost 2 bases, J lost 6 bases, and 12 bases stayed unmatched. CDR3 in amino acids: CSARTHPGLDFNEQFF. CDR3 in DNA: TGCAGTGCTAGAACCCACCCGGGACTAGATTTCAATGAGCAGTTCTTC.

This clonotype was counted at least ten times. This rearrangement joins TRBV25-1 to TRBJ2-2; TRBD2 is a possible D gene (5 bases). Germline loops: CDR1 MGHDK, CDR2 SYGVNS. CDR3 length: 14 amino acids. The V end lost 8 bases, the J end lost 5 bases, and 15 bases lay between the germline ends. Here the CDR3 reads CASSIGVRTGELFF. For the CDR3, the DNA is TGTGCCAGCTCCATCGGGGTCCGGACCGGGGAGCTGTTTTTT.

This clonotype was counted at least ten times. This CDR3 reads CASSLVNQPQHF. The CDR3 DNA follows: TGTGCCAGCAGCTTGGTTAATCAGCCCCAGCATTTT. J is TRBJ1-5 and V is TRBV7-8, with D uncertain. This CDR3 has 12 residues. Between the trimmed V and J ends, which lost 3 bases and 4 bases, there was a span of 4 bases. Germline V CDR1 and CDR2: SGHVS, FQNEAQ.

Turning to this clonotype: A much larger clone lies a single base off, so this may be a read error. The chain is built from TRBV5-6 and TRBJ2-3; possibly TRBD1 for D (5 bases). CDR1 SGHDT and CDR2 YYEEEE come from the germline V gene. Trimming took off 3 bases at V and 4 bases at J, with 12 bases between the two ends. The CDR3 length is 14 residues. The CDR3 spells CASSYRSLADTQYF. For the CDR3, the DNA is TGTGCCAGCAGCTACAGGAGCCTAGCAGATACGCAGTATTTT.

This clonotype was detected only a few times. The chain links TRBV7-8 to TRBJ1-6; no definite D call. Per germline, CDR1 SGHVS and CDR2 FQNEAQ. The CDR3 is made up of 14 amino acids. V was trimmed by 3 bases and J by 15 bases, leaving 18 bases between them. This CDR3 is CASSFGEAGFLLHF. CDR3 nucleotide sequence: TGTGCCAGCAGCTTTGGGGAGGCGGGCTTTCTCCTCCACTTT.

This clonotype was counted between two and nine times. The rearrangement links TRBV20-1 to TRBJ2-5; 14 bases match TRBD2. The CDR3 is 14 residues long. Germline lookup yields CDR1 DFQATT and CDR2 SNEGSKA (reference sequence). Losses at the gene ends were 5 bases for V and 7 bases for J; bases not matched to a gene: 6. Here the CDR3 reads CSAGTSGSVGTQYF. CDR3 in DNA: TGCAGTGCTGGGACTAGCGGGAGTGTGGGGACCCAGTACTTC.

The chain links TRBV28 to TRBJ2-7; 11 nucleotides align to TRBD1. Germline CDR1 MDHEN, CDR2 SYDVKM. This CDR3 contains 16 residues. The J segment lost 1 base and the V segment lost 6 bases, leaving 8 bases of the junction unmatched. CDR3 residues: CASSRPGTGGSYEQYF. DNA of the CDR3: TGTGCCAGCAGCCGACCCGGGACAGGGGGATCCTACGAGCAGTACTTC.

This clonotype has at least ten counts. The chain uses TRBV15 and TRBJ1-1; TRBD1 might be the D (6 bases). The CDR3 totals 13 residues. Trimming pared 5 bases from V and 10 bases from J, leaving 17 bases between. CDR1 is LNHNV and CDR2 is YYDKDF in the germline V gene (reference sequence). CDR3 nucleotide sequence: TGTGCCACCAGCCTAGACAGGCTTAGTATAGCTTTCTTT. Amino acid sequence: CATSLDRLSIAFF.

The CDR3 protein is CASSVDSLYGYTF. The CDR3 DNA is TGTGCCAGCAGCGTCGACAGCCTCTATGGCTACACCTTC. The rearrangement uses TRBV6-1 and TRBJ1-2; D perhaps matches TRBD1 (5 bases). V dropped 6 bases and J dropped 4 bases, with 12 bases sitting between them. CDR3 size: 13 residues. In germline, CDR1 is MNHNS, CDR2 SASEGT.

This clonotype showed up many times. The chain recombines TRBV5-1 with TRBJ1-2, with D perhaps TRBD1 (6 bases). The CDR3 length is 12 residues. Trimming took 4 bases from V and 8 from J, leaving 12 bases between them. Looked up from germline, CDR1 is SGHRS and CDR2 is YFSETQ. CDR3: CASSPQGSGYTF. DNA for the CDR3: TGCGCCAGCAGCCCCCAGGGGAGCGGCTACACCTTC.

This clonotype was observed a handful of times. DNA for the CDR3: TGCAGTGCTAGAGGAGGGGGAGGCTCCTATAATTCACCCCTCCACTTT. It specifies CSARGGGGSYNSPLHF. V gene TRBV20-1 combines with J gene TRBJ1-6, with a possible D match to TRBD1 (6 bases). Germline lookup yields CDR1 DFQATT and CDR2 SNEGSKA (reference sequence). This CDR3 has 16 amino acids. The V and J ends lost 1 base and 0 bases respectively, with 10 bases between them.

The chain carries TRBV6-5 and TRBJ2-1; D possibly uses TRBD1 or TRBD2 (5 bases each). Germline-derived CDR1 and CDR2 are MNHEY and SVGAGI. Trimming took off 0 bases at V and 15 bases at J, with 18 bases between the two ends. The CDR3 is 14 amino acids. CDR3 in amino acids: CASSYSPGPIVGFF. CDR3 bases: TGTGCCAGCAGTTACTCGCCGGGACCAATAGTCGGGTTCTTC.

This clonotype was seen a handful of times. The CDR3, as DNA: TGTGCCAGCCCTTCCCCCTTTGGGAACACTGAAGCTTTCTTT. Protein sequence: CASPSPFGNTEAFF. This rearrangement joins TRBV28 to TRBJ1-1, with unresolved D. Germline loops: CDR1 MDHEN, CDR2 SYDVKM. This CDR3 comprises 14 residues. V was trimmed by 8 bases and J by 1 base, leaving 14 bases between them.

Only a few counts were recorded for this clonotype. The genes are TRBV15 and TRBJ2-2; TRBD1 aligns across 7 bases. The germline V gene encodes CDR1 LNHNV and CDR2 YYDKDF (reference sequence). The CDR3 consists of 15 residues. J was trimmed by 4 bases and V by 5 bases; bases with no gene match: 7. The DNA of the CDR3 is TGTGCCACCAGCGGTCCCAGGGGGAGCACCGGGGAGCTGTTTTTT. Encoded protein: CATSGPRGSTGELFF. Drawing the rest from reference TRBV15 and TRBJ2-2, the complete variable domain is DAMVIQNPRYQVTQFGKPVTLSCSQTLNHNVMYWYQQKSSQAPKLLFHYYDKDFNNEADTPDNFQSRRPNTSFCFLDIRSPGLGDTAMYLCATSGPRGSTGELFFGEGSRLTVL.

This clonotype came up many times. The chain uses TRBV6-1 and TRBJ2-7, with D possibly TRBD2 on 7 matching bases. Germline values: CDR1 MNHNS, CDR2 SASEGT. CDR3 length: 14 amino acids. With 4 bases removed from V and 4 bases from J, the gap between germline ends came to 14 bases. CDR3 amino acids: CASSVTGTIYEQYF. DNA for the CDR3: TGTGCCAGCAGTGTTACAGGGACTATTTACGAGCAGTACTTC.

This clonotype has more than one count but fewer than ten. In DNA form, the CDR3 reads TGCGCCAGCAGAAAAACTACAACTAGCACAGATACGCAGTATTTT. Amino acid sequence: CASRKTTTSTDTQYF. This chain uses TRBV5-1 with TRBJ2-3; D unclear. Germline values: CDR1 SGHRS, CDR2 YFSETQ. The V gene lost 5 bases and the J gene lost 0 bases, with 13 bases spanning the gap. The CDR3 extends over 15 amino acids.

V and J are TRBV28 and TRBJ2-2, with TRBD2 matching over 8 bases. V lost 6 bases and J lost 1; bases outside the gene matches: 7. Germline V gene lookup returns CDR1 MDHEN and CDR2 SYDVKM. The CDR3 extends over 16 amino acids. CDR3 sequence reads: CASSMAGGLNTGELFF. DNA for the CDR3: TGTGCCAGCAGCATGGCGGGGGGTTTGAACACCGGGGAGCTGTTTTTT. Together with reference TRBV28 and TRBJ2-2, the CDR3 gives the full variable domain: DVKVTQSSRYLVKRTGEKVFLECVQDMDHENMFWYRQDPGLGLRLIYFSYDVKMKEKGDIPEGYSVSREKKERFSLILESASTNQTSMYLCASSMAGGLNTGELFFGEGSRLTVL.

The sample holds a few counts of this clonotype. J is TRBJ2-3 and V is TRBV6-4, with D possibly being TRBD2 (5 bases). V gave up 2 bases and J gave up 4 bases, with 16 bases separating them. Germline values: CDR1 MRHNA, CDR2 SNTAGT. This CDR3 is built from 16 residues. CDR3 sequence reads: CASSDRADSGSDTQYF. CDR3 in DNA: TGTGCCAGCAGTGACCGAGCGGATAGTGGTTCAGATACGCAGTATTTT.

At least ten counts were recorded for this clonotype. The genes are TRBV10-3 and TRBJ2-5; TRBD1 or TRBD2 may be the D gene (5 bases each). V lost 0 bases, J lost 4 bases, and 6 bases lay in between. Germline CDR1 and CDR2: ENHRY and SYGVKD. CDR3 length equals 13 residues. The CDR3 DNA sequence: TGTGCCATCAGTGAGTCGAGGGGAGAGACCCAGTACTTC. This codes for CAISESRGETQYF.

This chain uses TRBV6-5 with TRBJ2-1, with a possible D match to TRBD2 (7 bases). Germline CDR1 and CDR2: MNHEY and SVGAGI. V lost 2 bases, J lost 10 bases, and 12 bases lay in between. The CDR3 is made up of 13 amino acids. In DNA, the CDR3 is TGTGCCAGCAGTTACCGGGGGGCGAGAGAGCAGTTCTTC. Its translation is CASSYRGAREQFF.

The J gene is TRBJ2-1, the V gene TRBV28; 7 nucleotides agree with TRBD2. J gave up 4 bases and V 3 bases, and 18 bases lay outside the gene matches. From germline, CDR1 is MDHEN and CDR2 SYDVKM. The CDR3 spans 19 residues. CDR3 DNA sequence: TGTGCCAGCAGTTTTTTACGAGCGGGGAGTCTGGGGGAATACAATGAGCAGTTCTTC. Translating it yields CASSFLRAGSLGEYNEQFF.

This clonotype was picked up a small number of times. The chain uses TRBV5-1 and TRBJ1-5, with D tentatively TRBD1 (5 bases). CDR1 SGHRS and CDR2 YFSETQ come from the germline V gene. This CDR3 contains 14 residues. Trimming pared 3 bases from V and 10 bases from J, leaving 17 bases between. The CDR3: CASSYQSGGDPQHF. The CDR3 DNA reads TGCGCCAGCAGCTATCAAAGCGGGGGGGACCCCCAGCATTTT.

This clonotype was picked up many times. The V call is TRBV20-1, the J call TRBJ2-1; D gene unclear. V lost 0 bases and J 12 bases, leaving 9 bases between the germline ends. The CDR3 sequence is 11 residues long. Germline V gives CDR1 DFQATT, CDR2 SNEGSKA (reference sequence). For the CDR3, the DNA is TGCAGTGCTAGAGACCCCCCCGCGCAGTTCTTC. Its translation: CSARDPPAQFF.

This clonotype was observed a handful of times. The chain carries TRBV24-1 and TRBJ1-4, with 7 nucleotides matching TRBD1. Per germline, CDR1 KGHDR and CDR2 SFDVKD. After removal of 4 bases from V and 0 bases from J, the junction contained 7 bases not matched to a gene. The CDR3 covers 17 residues. The DNA for the CDR3 is TGTGCCACCAGTGACCCGGGACAGAGTACAACTAATGAAAAACTGTTTTTT. It specifies CATSDPGQSTTNEKLFF.

Many counts were recorded for this clonotype. This chain connects TRBV5-1 to TRBJ2-3, with TRBD2 as a possible D gene (6 bases). CDR1 is SGHRS, CDR2 YFSETQ, per germline. With 0 bases removed from V and 4 bases from J, the gap between germline ends came to 15 bases. The CDR3 contains 16 residues. DNA of the CDR3: TGCGCCAGCAGCTTGGGGGACCTCGGGAGAGCAGATACGCAGTATTTT. As protein: CASSLGDLGRADTQYF. Variable domain in full (rest from reference TRBV5-1 and TRBJ2-3): KAGVTQTPRYLIKTRGQQVTLSCSPISGHRSVSWYQQTPGQGLQFLFEYFSETQRNKGNFPGRFSGRQFSNSRSEMNVSTLELGDSALYLCASSLGDLGRADTQYFGPGTRLTVL.

The chain joins TRBV15 to TRBJ2-3; 11 bases are a match to TRBD2. This CDR3 has 16 amino acids. Germline-derived CDR1 and CDR2 are LNHNV and YYDKDF (reference sequence). The J segment lost 9 bases and the V segment lost 0 bases, leaving 8 bases of the junction unmatched. CDR3 in amino acids: CATSREGSGRVGTQYF. As DNA, the CDR3 is TGTGCCACCAGCAGAGAGGGTAGCGGGAGGGTAGGCACGCAGTATTTT.